The 19 T cell receptor beta chains reported below all come from one sample, sequenced in a study of T-cell memory formation after mild COVID-19. TCRdb analysed the 5' RACE reads with MiXCR anew, one entry per CDR3 protein. Of roughly 160,000 distinct CDR3 sequences listed, over 10% were seen once; the top ten hold approximately 3.4%. The sample was PBMCs or a T cell subset sorted from them (not recorded which). These receptors all stem from a man between 18 and 29 years old who had mild COVID-19 (a few samples of this study predate the infection). Cell type and time point are not known.

This sequence joins TRBV6-5 and TRBJ2-7, with a tentative D call TRBD1 (6 bases). Germline assignment: CDR1 MNHEY and CDR2 SVGAGI. V dropped 6 bases and J dropped 2 bases, with 14 bases sitting between them. The CDR3 consists of 14 residues. CDR3 bases: TGTGCCAGCAGGAGACAGGCAGGGACCTACGAGCAGTACGTC. This codes for CASRRQAGTYEQYV.

This clonotype has a handful of counts. The chain joins TRBV4-1 to TRBJ1-2, with 10 bases matching TRBD1. Unmatched junction bases numbered 7, after V lost 4 bases and J lost 5 bases. The CDR3 spans 15 residues. Germline-derived CDR1 and CDR2 are MGHRA and YSYEKL. CDR3 coding DNA: TGCGCCAGCAGCCTTCCCGGGACAGGGGTTTATGGCTACACCTTC. Translating it yields CASSLPGTGVYGYTF.

This clonotype was counted between two and nine times. The chain joins TRBV25-1 to TRBJ1-2, with a possible D match to TRBD1 (5 bases). Trimming removed 2 bases at V and 5 bases at J, with 9 bases between. CDR1 and CDR2 from the germline V gene are MGHDK and SYGVNS. The CDR3 sequence is 13 residues long. The CDR3 DNA reads TGTGCCAGCAGTGAAGGTGGGGGGTATGGCTACACCTTC. This gives the protein CASSEGGGYGYTF.

There are many counts of this clonotype. V is TRBV5-1 and J is TRBJ1-1, with a possible D match to TRBD1 (5 bases). Trimming stripped 3 bases from V and 3 bases from J, with 9 bases between. Germline V gene sequence: CDR1 SGHRS, CDR2 YFSETQ. The CDR3 has 13 residues. The CDR3 here is CASSSREDTEAFF. As DNA, the CDR3 is TGCGCCAGCAGCTCCAGGGAGGACACTGAAGCTTTCTTT. Together with reference TRBV5-1 and TRBJ1-1, the CDR3 gives the full variable domain: KAGVTQTPRYLIKTRGQQVTLSCSPISGHRSVSWYQQTPGQGLQFLFEYFSETQRNKGNFPGRFSGRQFSNSRSEMNVSTLELGDSALYLCASSSREDTEAFFGQGTRLTVV.

The chain combines TRBV7-3 with TRBJ2-2; D is ambiguous. Germline V gene data show CDR1 as SGHTA and CDR2 as FQGTGA. Trimming removed 2 bases from V and 7 bases from J, with 8 bases in between. The CDR3 spans 13 residues. CDR3 protein: CASSLRRSGELFF. The CDR3, as DNA: TGTGCCAGCAGCTTACGTCGAAGCGGGGAGCTGTTTTTT.

The table lists this clonotype with many counts. The V call is TRBV27, the J call TRBJ2-3; 7 bases line up with TRBD2. The CDR3 is made up of 17 amino acids. Per the germline V gene, CDR1 is MNHEY and CDR2 is SMNVEV (reference sequence). J lost 0 bases, V lost 7 bases, and 13 bases had no gene match. The DNA for the CDR3 is TGTGCCAGCATGAACGGGGGGATCGGGCCTAGCACAGATACGCAGTATTTT. Its translation: CASMNGGIGPSTDTQYF.

CDR3 amino acids: CASSLEGTRLEKLFF. The CDR3 DNA is TGTGCCAGCAGTTTGGAGGGGACGAGGCTTGAAAAACTGTTTTTT. The V and J genes are TRBV28 and TRBJ1-4; TRBD1 is a possible D gene (5 bases). Trimming took off 3 bases at V and 7 bases at J, with 15 bases between the two ends. In germline, CDR1 is MDHEN, CDR2 SYDVKM. CDR3 length: 15 residues. Supplemented by reference TRBV28 and TRBJ1-4, the full variable domain reads DVKVTQSSRYLVKRTGEKVFLECVQDMDHENMFWYRQDPGLGLRLIYFSYDVKMKEKGDIPEGYSVSREKKERFSLILESASTNQTSMYLCASSLEGTRLEKLFFGSGTQLSVL.

In this sample, this clonotype turned up many times. This rearrangement joins TRBV5-1 to TRBJ2-3; weak D call: TRBD2 (6 bases). V was clipped by 3 bases and J by 8 bases, with 16 bases between them. This CDR3 contains 14 residues. Germline V gene lookup returns CDR1 SGHRS and CDR2 YFSETQ. Here the CDR3 reads CASSSGRGLGTQYF. The DNA of the CDR3 is TGCGCCAGCAGCTCGGGACGGGGACTTGGTACGCAGTATTTT.

The sample holds a few counts of this clonotype. The V call is TRBV7-9, the J call TRBJ2-2, with D unresolved. The CDR3 has 14 residues. V lost 3 bases and J 2 bases, leaving 7 bases between the germline ends. Looked up from germline, CDR1 is SEHNR and CDR2 is FQNEAQ (reference sequence). The CDR3 nucleotides read TGTGCCAGCAGCTTGTCCACAAACACCGGGGAGCTGTTTTTT. Translation gives CASSLSTNTGELFF.

CDR3 DNA: TGTGCCAGCAGTTCGGTCGGGACAGGGGTCAGGACGTATAATTCACCCCTCCACTTT. Protein product: CASSSVGTGVRTYNSPLHF. The rearrangement joins TRBV27 to TRBJ1-6; 10 bases match TRBD1. Germline CDR1 and CDR2: MNHEY and SMNVEV (reference sequence). The CDR3 contains 19 residues. With 4 bases clipped from V and 4 bases from J, the junction kept 13 bases outside the gene matches.

There are a few counts of this clonotype. The chain is built from TRBV25-1 and TRBJ1-3; D is possibly TRBD1 (6 bases). This CDR3 has 13 residues. The germline V gene encodes CDR1 MGHDK and CDR2 SYGVNS. With 10 bases removed from V and 4 bases from J, the gap between germline ends came to 14 bases. In nucleotides, the CDR3 is TGTGCCACGCGACCAGGGGCAGGAAACACCATATATTTT. It encodes CATRPGAGNTIYF.

The V call is TRBV20-1, the J call TRBJ2-2, with 7 nucleotides matching TRBD2. Germline CDR1 is DFQATT and CDR2 is SNEGSKA (reference sequence). The V and J ends lost 0 bases and 3 bases, in that order; junction bases with no gene match: 7. This CDR3 is 16 amino acids long. The CDR3 coding sequence is TGCAGTGCTAGAGATTTAGCTAGCGGCTACACCGGGGAGCTGTTTTTT. This sequence encodes CSARDLASGYTGELFF.

J is TRBJ2-1 and V is TRBV10-3; 11 nucleotides agree with TRBD2. CDR1 is ENHRY, CDR2 SYGVKD, per germline. The CDR3 is made up of 14 amino acids. Trimming cost V 5 bases and J 5 bases; bases outside gene matches: 2. This CDR3 is CAISNSGGDNEQFF. DNA of the CDR3: TGTGCCATCAGTAATAGCGGGGGGGACAATGAGCAGTTCTTC.

In its sample, this clonotype was seen many times. The rearrangement uses TRBV5-1 and TRBJ2-2; no clear D gene. The CDR3 sequence is 16 residues long. Trimming left V 2 bases short and J 1 base short, with 12 bases between. Per the germline V gene, CDR1 is SGHRS and CDR2 is YFSETQ. CDR3 residues: CASSLSDSRNTGELFF. The DNA of the CDR3 is TGCGCCAGCAGCTTAAGCGATAGCCGGAACACCGGGGAGCTGTTTTTT.

The J gene is TRBJ1-2, the V gene TRBV12-3 or TRBV12-4, with a tentative D call TRBD1 (5 bases). V shed 4 bases and J shed 0 bases, with 12 bases lying between them. The CDR3 is made up of 15 amino acids. The CDR3 DNA reads TGTGCCAGCAGTTCACGACCGACAGCTAACTATGGCTACACCTTC. Amino acids: CASSSRPTANYGYTF.

In its sample, this clonotype was seen a few times. This chain connects TRBV7-2 to TRBJ2-1; TRBD2 matches 9 bases. CDR3 length: 16 amino acids. V trimming: 2 bases; J trimming: 6 bases; junction bases outside the gene matches: 8. Germline-derived CDR1 and CDR2 are SGHTA and FQGNSA. CDR3 region: CASSLRWAGGINEQFF. CDR3 DNA: TGTGCCAGCAGCTTACGATGGGCGGGGGGGATCAATGAGCAGTTCTTC.

This clonotype was detected a few times. The rearrangement joins TRBV27 to TRBJ2-2; D is possibly TRBD1 (6 bases). V lost 5 bases to trimming and J lost 6 bases, with 10 bases between them. CDR1 MNHEY and CDR2 SMNVEV come from the germline V gene (reference sequence). This CDR3 spans 13 amino acids. The CDR3 reads CASSQQGSGELFF. The CDR3, as DNA: TGTGCCAGCAGTCAACAGGGATCCGGGGAGCTGTTTTTT.

The rearrangement uses TRBV5-5 and TRBJ1-5; D gene unclear. The CDR3 totals 12 residues. V lost 9 bases to trimming and J lost 4 bases, with 11 bases between them. Germline V gene data show CDR1 as SGHKS and CDR2 as YYEKEE (reference sequence). CDR3: CANLQPNQPQHF. Written as DNA, the CDR3 is TGTGCCAACCTACAGCCTAATCAGCCCCAGCATTTT.

This clonotype has more than one count but fewer than ten. The chain joins TRBV4-3 to TRBJ2-6, with no clear D. V was trimmed by 1 base and J by 4 bases, leaving 11 bases between them. Germline-derived CDR1 and CDR2 are LGHNA and YSLEER. The CDR3 loop spans 16 amino acids. CDR3 DNA: TGCGCCAGCAGCCAAGTGATCCAGAGGGGGGCCAACGTCCTGACTTTC. It specifies CASSQVIQRGANVLTF.